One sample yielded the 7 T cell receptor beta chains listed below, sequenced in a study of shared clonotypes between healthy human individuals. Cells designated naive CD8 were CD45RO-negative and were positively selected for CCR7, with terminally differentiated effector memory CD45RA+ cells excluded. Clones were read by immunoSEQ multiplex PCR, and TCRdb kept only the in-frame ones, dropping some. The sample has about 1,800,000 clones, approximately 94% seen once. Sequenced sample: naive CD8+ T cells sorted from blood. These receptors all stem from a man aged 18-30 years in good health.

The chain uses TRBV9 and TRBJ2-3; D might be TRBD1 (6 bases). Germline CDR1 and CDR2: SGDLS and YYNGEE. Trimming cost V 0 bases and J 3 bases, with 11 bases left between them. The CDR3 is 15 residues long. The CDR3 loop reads CASSVAGTKTDTQYF. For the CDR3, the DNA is TGTGCCAGCAGCGTAGCCGGGACAAAGACAGATACGCAGTATTTT.

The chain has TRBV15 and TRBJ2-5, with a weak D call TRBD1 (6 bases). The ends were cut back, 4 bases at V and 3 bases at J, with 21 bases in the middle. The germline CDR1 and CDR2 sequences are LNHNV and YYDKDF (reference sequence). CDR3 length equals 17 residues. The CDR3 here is CATSTFPRQGTEETQYF. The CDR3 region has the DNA TGTGCCACCAGCACCTTCCCTCGGCAGGGGACGGAAGAGACCCAGTACTTC.

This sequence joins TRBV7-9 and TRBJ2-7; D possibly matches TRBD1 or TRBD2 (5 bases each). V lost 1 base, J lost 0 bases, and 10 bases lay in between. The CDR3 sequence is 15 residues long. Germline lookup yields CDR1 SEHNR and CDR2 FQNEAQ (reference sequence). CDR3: CASSLDVGTSYEQYF. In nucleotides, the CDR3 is TGTGCCAGCAGCTTAGACGTCGGGACCTCCTACGAGCAGTACTTC.

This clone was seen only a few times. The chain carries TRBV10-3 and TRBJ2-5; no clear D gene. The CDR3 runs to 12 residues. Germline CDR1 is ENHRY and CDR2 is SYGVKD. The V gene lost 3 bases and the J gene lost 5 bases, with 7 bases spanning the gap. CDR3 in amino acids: CAISDASETQYF. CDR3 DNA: TGTGCCATCAGTGACGCCTCCGAGACCCAGTACTTC.

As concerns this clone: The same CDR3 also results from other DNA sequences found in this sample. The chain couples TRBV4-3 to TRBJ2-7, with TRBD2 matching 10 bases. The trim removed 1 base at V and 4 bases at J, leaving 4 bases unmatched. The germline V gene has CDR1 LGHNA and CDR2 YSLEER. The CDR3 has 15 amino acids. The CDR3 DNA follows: TGCGCCAGCAGCCAAGGGACTAGCGGAGCATACGAGCAGTACTTC. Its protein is CASSQGTSGAYEQYF.

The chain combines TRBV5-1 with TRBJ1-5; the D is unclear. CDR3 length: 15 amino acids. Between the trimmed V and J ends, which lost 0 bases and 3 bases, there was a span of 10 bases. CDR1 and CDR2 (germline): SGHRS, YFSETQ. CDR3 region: CASSLGAGINQPQHF. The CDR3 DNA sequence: TGCGCCAGCAGCTTGGGGGCAGGTATCAATCAGCCCCAGCATTTT. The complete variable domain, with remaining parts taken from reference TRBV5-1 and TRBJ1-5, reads KAGVTQTPRYLIKTRGQQVTLSCSPISGHRSVSWYQQTPGQGLQFLFEYFSETQRNKGNFPGRFSGRQFSNSRSEMNVSTLELGDSALYLCASSLGAGINQPQHFGDGTRLSIL.

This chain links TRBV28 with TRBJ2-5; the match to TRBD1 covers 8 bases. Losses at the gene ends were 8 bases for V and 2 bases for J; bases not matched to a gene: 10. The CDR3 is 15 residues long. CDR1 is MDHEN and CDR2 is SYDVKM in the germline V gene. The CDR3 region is CASWAGTGVQETQYF. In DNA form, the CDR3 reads TGTGCCAGCTGGGCCGGGACAGGAGTTCAAGAGACCCAGTACTTC.